Presented here are 30 T cell receptor beta chains from one specimen sequenced in a study of T cells in Graves' hyperthyroidism and ophthalmopathy. The investigators amplified TCR beta CDR3 regions from RNA transcripts. First-round RT-PCR targeting the TCR CDR3 was performed with the HTBI primer set. Using its own MiXCR run on the multiplex PCR reads, TCRdb lists one record per CDR3 protein. The sample yields a few hundred thousand distinct CDR3 sequences, 40% to 55% seen once. The sample comprised peripheral blood or thyroid tissue (not recorded which). These receptors all come from a woman younger than 35 with Graves' hyperthyroidism.

This clonotype was counted many times. The chain has TRBV4-2 and TRBJ1-6; a weak D match, TRBD1 (6 bases). This CDR3 region has 14 residues. Per germline, CDR1 LGHNA and CDR2 YNFKEQ. Trimming removed 1 base at V and 10 bases at J, with 11 bases between. The CDR3 sequence: CASSQGTVGSPLHF. The CDR3 nucleotides are TGTGCCAGCAGCCAAGGGACAGTAGGGTCACCCCTCCACTTT.

This clonotype was seen many times. This chain joins TRBV12-3 or TRBV12-4 and TRBJ2-7, with D perhaps given as TRBD1 or TRBD2 (5 bases each). The CDR3 contains 15 residues. Trimming took 4 bases from V and 1 from J, leaving 14 bases between them. The CDR3 sequence is CASSSSGTQSYEQYF. The CDR3 DNA follows: TGTGCCAGCAGTTCCTCCGGGACCCAGTCCTACGAGCAGTACTTC.

This clonotype appeared a single time. This chain joins TRBV24-1 and TRBJ2-3; 11 positions agree with TRBD2. From germline, CDR1 is KGHDR and CDR2 SFDVKD. CDR3 size: 22 residues. The V and J ends lost 5 bases and 0 bases, in that order; junction bases with no gene match: 21. The CDR3 protein is CATSGPSDPGPSGRTSTDTQYF. CDR3 coding DNA: TGTGCCACCAGTGGACCTTCTGACCCAGGCCCTAGCGGGAGGACTAGCACAGATACGCAGTATTTT.

The V gene is TRBV19, the J gene TRBJ2-1; 9 positions match TRBD2. The V gene's germline CDR1 is LNHDA and CDR2 SQIVND (reference sequence). This CDR3 is built from 18 residues. V dropped 5 bases and J dropped 0; count of bases not matched to a gene: 11. DNA of the CDR3: TGTGCCAGTAGTTTAACCGCGGGAGGGTCGAGCTCCTACAATGAGCAGTTCTTC. Translated, it gives CASSLTAGGSSSYNEQFF. Drawing the rest from reference TRBV19 and TRBJ2-1, the complete variable domain is DGGITQSPKYLFRKEGQNVTLSCEQNLNHDAMYWYRQDPGQGLRLIYYSQIVNDFQKGDIAEGYSVSREKKESFPLTVTSAQKNPTAFYLCASSLTAGGSSSYNEQFFGPGTRLTVL.

In its sample, this clonotype was seen many times. The chain has TRBV6-5 and TRBJ1-2; the D gene is possibly TRBD1 (6 bases). Trimming pared 7 bases from V and 6 bases from J, leaving 12 bases between. The CDR3 contains 12 residues. Germline-derived CDR1 and CDR2 are MNHEY and SVGAGI. The CDR3 DNA is TGTGCCAGCACTACAGGGATGAATGGCTACACCTTC. Translating it yields CASTTGMNGYTF.

This clonotype was observed many times. The chain couples TRBV6-5 to TRBJ2-7, with D unresolved. The CDR3 is 12 residues long. Germline-derived CDR1 and CDR2 are MNHEY and SVGAGI. V dropped 6 bases and J dropped 4 bases, with 10 bases sitting between them. The CDR3 protein is CASRERVYEQYF. Written as DNA, the CDR3 is TGTGCCAGCAGGGAGAGAGTTTACGAGCAGTACTTC.

The chain has TRBV9 and TRBJ2-7; 8 nucleotides agree with TRBD2. This CDR3 is built from 15 residues. CDR1 is SGDLS and CDR2 is YYNGEE in the germline V gene. The V gene end was trimmed by 2 bases and the J gene end by 7 bases; junction bases not matched to a gene: 11. DNA for the CDR3: TGTGCCAGCAGCGTGGACTGGACCGCGGGGGGTGAGCAGTACTTC. This translates into CASSVDWTAGGEQYF.

The genes are TRBV7-2 and TRBJ2-7; D not certain. V was cut by 6 bases and J by 4 bases, with 10 bases left in between. The CDR3 sequence is 12 residues long. Germline V gene sequence: CDR1 SGHTA, CDR2 FQGNSA. Written as DNA, the CDR3 is TGTGCCAGCAGGGAACCCGGTTACGAGCAGTACTTC. Amino acid sequence: CASREPGYEQYF.

J is TRBJ1-2 and V is TRBV20-1; 8 bases fit TRBD1. V dropped 0 bases and J dropped 0; count of bases not matched to a gene: 6. CDR1 is DFQATT, CDR2 SNEGSKA, per germline (reference sequence). The CDR3 has 16 amino acids. The CDR3 loop reads CSARDSGTGSNYGYTF. CDR3 DNA sequence: TGCAGTGCTAGAGATAGCGGGACAGGTTCTAACTATGGCTACACCTTC.

The gene calls are TRBV7-9 and TRBJ2-3, with 7 bases lining up with TRBD1. Germline trimming cut 5 bases from V and 6 bases from J; bases unmatched to any gene: 14. This CDR3 contains 16 residues. Germline V CDR1 and CDR2: SEHNR, FQNEAQ (reference sequence). In DNA form, the CDR3 reads TGTGCCAGCAGCACAGGGGTGGGAATAGTTGGCGATACGCAGTATTTT. The encoded protein is CASSTGVGIVGDTQYF.

This clonotype was counted a few times. The junction and the germline gene differ at one end; a read error may be behind it. The V call is TRBV9, the J call TRBJ2-7, with a possible D match to TRBD2 (6 bases). The CDR3 has 15 amino acids. The V gene's germline CDR1 is SGDLS and CDR2 YYNGEE. The CDR3 reads CVSSYSTRAGGEQYF. For the CDR3, the DNA is TGTGTCAGCAGTTACTCGACCCGGGCCGGAGGGGAGCAGTACTTC.

This clonotype was detected once. The chain carries TRBV7-2 and TRBJ1-1, with D possibly being TRBD1 (6 bases). From germline, CDR1 is SGHTA and CDR2 FQGNSA. The V end was cut by 5 bases, the J end by 4 bases, with 14 bases between. This CDR3 is 14 amino acids long. CDR3 in amino acids: CASSPGGGATEAFF. CDR3 bases: TGTGCCAGCAGCCCCGGAGGGGGGGCCACTGAAGCTTTCTTT.

This clonotype is a singleton in its sample. This sequence joins TRBV9 and TRBJ2-6, with a weak D call TRBD2 (5 bases). The CDR3 totals 10 residues. Germline-derived CDR1 and CDR2 are SGDLS and YYNGEE. With 3 bases removed from V and 15 bases from J, the gap between germline ends came to 7 bases. The CDR3 region is CASSDRDLTF. For the CDR3, the DNA is TGTGCCAGCAGCGACCGGGACCTGACTTTC.

This clonotype was detected only a few times. The chain is built from TRBV7-2 and TRBJ1-3; D is unresolved. CDR3 length equals 15 residues. Germline V gene lookup returns CDR1 SGHTA and CDR2 FQGNSA. Trimming removed 2 bases from V and 1 base from J, with 9 bases in between. This CDR3 is CASSLSQKSGNTIYF. CDR3 in DNA: TGTGCCAGCAGCTTAAGCCAAAAATCTGGAAACACCATATATTTT.

This clonotype was recorded many times. The chain carries TRBV19 and TRBJ1-1; 7 positions match TRBD1. The V gene's germline CDR1 is LNHDA and CDR2 SQIVND (reference sequence). The CDR3 consists of 14 residues. V lost 6 bases and J lost 4; bases outside the gene matches: 8. The CDR3 sequence: CASSDRAGATEAFF. Written as DNA, the CDR3 is TGTGCCAGTAGCGACAGGGCTGGTGCCACTGAAGCTTTCTTT.

This clonotype has ten or more counts. The J gene is TRBJ1-2, the V gene TRBV15, with a possible D match to TRBD1 (6 bases). CDR1 is LNHNV and CDR2 is YYDKDF in the germline V gene (reference sequence). This CDR3 has 13 amino acids. Between the trimmed V and J ends, which lost 8 bases and 8 bases, there was a span of 18 bases. In DNA form, the CDR3 reads TGTGCCACCTCTCCCGGGGGCCGAGAGGGCTACACCTTC. Its translation: CATSPGGREGYTF.

This clonotype came up a few times. The CDR3 coding sequence is TGTGCCACCAGGGGACAGGTGGGCCACACCTTC. As protein: CATRGQVGHTF. The V and J genes are TRBV15 and TRBJ1-2, with 8 bases fitting TRBD1. This CDR3 has 11 residues. J gave up 12 bases and V 6 bases, and 6 bases lay outside the gene matches. Germline-derived CDR1 and CDR2 are LNHNV and YYDKDF (reference sequence).

The V and J genes are TRBV24-1 and TRBJ1-2, with 11 bases matching TRBD1. The CDR3 sequence is 14 residues long. From germline, CDR1 is KGHDR and CDR2 SFDVKD. Trimming at V came to 9 bases and at J to 7 bases, leaving 9 bases not matched to a gene. CDR3 in amino acids: CATPPRTGGGGYTF. The CDR3 nucleotides are TGTGCCACCCCTCCTAGGACAGGGGGCGGTGGCTACACCTTC.

Comments on this clonotype: A much more abundant neighbour one base away suggests this may be a read error. The chain has TRBV15 and TRBJ1-4, with TRBD1 matching over 9 bases. CDR3 length: 16 amino acids. Looked up from germline, CDR1 is LNHNV and CDR2 is YYDKDF (reference sequence). Germline trimming cut 0 bases from V and 8 bases from J; bases unmatched to any gene: 7. The CDR3 region is CATSRDMDRGSEKLFF. DNA for the CDR3: TGTGCCACCAGCAGAGATATGGACAGGGGATCGGAAAAACTGTTTTTT.

This clonotype was detected many times. J is TRBJ1-1 and V is TRBV14; D not resolved. The CDR3 spans 13 residues. Trimming removed 4 bases from V and 5 bases from J, with 11 bases in between. The germline CDR1 and CDR2 sequences are SGHDN and FVKESK. CDR3 residues: CASSLVQATEAFF. CDR3 nucleotides: TGTGCCAGCAGCCTGGTTCAGGCGACTGAAGCTTTCTTT.

This chain links TRBV5-4 with TRBJ1-1, with 9 bases fitting TRBD1. CDR3 length equals 15 residues. The germline V gene encodes CDR1 SGHNT and CDR2 YYREEE (reference sequence). The J segment lost 4 bases and the V segment lost 3 bases, leaving 7 bases of the junction unmatched. The CDR3 loop reads CASSSGQGLSTEAFF. In DNA form, the CDR3 reads TGTGCCAGCAGCTCGGGACAGGGCCTGAGCACTGAAGCTTTCTTT.

The chain has TRBV10-3 and TRBJ1-5; a weak D match, TRBD1 (5 bases). V shed 4 bases and J shed 11 bases, with 24 bases lying between them. The CDR3 runs to 16 residues. CDR1 and CDR2 (germline): ENHRY, SYGVKD. The CDR3 nucleotides are TGTGCCATCAGTGGGCCCGGGACTAGCGGGATTGAGACCCAGCATTTT. It is translated as CAISGPGTSGIETQHF.

This clonotype was found many times. J is TRBJ2-7 and V is TRBV4-1; 13 nucleotides line up with TRBD2. V shed 3 bases, J shed 0 bases, and the junction held 5 bases outside the gene matches. CDR1 and CDR2 (germline): MGHRA, YSYEKL. The CDR3 contains 17 residues. The CDR3 nucleotides are TGCGCCAGCAGCCAGCTGACTAGCGGGAGGCTCTCCTACGAGCAGTACTTC. It yields the protein CASSQLTSGRLSYEQYF.

This clonotype was recorded many times. V usage is TRBV19 and J usage is TRBJ1-5, with D perhaps TRBD1 (5 bases). CDR3 length equals 14 residues. The V gene lost 6 bases and the J gene lost 0 bases, with 9 bases spanning the gap. Germline lookup yields CDR1 LNHDA and CDR2 SQIVND (reference sequence). CDR3 sequence (DNA): TGTGCCAGTAGGTGGGACTTTAGCAATCAGCCCCAGCATTTT. Encoded protein: CASRWDFSNQPQHF. Complete variable domain (other parts from reference TRBV19 and TRBJ1-5): DGGITQSPKYLFRKEGQNVTLSCEQNLNHDAMYWYRQDPGQGLRLIYYSQIVNDFQKGDIAEGYSVSREKKESFPLTVTSAQKNPTAFYLCASRWDFSNQPQHFGDGTRLSIL.

Only a few counts were recorded for this clonotype. This chain joins TRBV14 and TRBJ2-7; TRBD1 agrees at 12 bases. CDR3 length equals 15 residues. Germline V gene lookup returns CDR1 SGHDN and CDR2 FVKESK. V dropped 4 bases and J dropped 12; count of bases not matched to a gene: 13. CDR3 protein: CASSPLRDRGPELYF. The DNA of the CDR3 is TGTGCCAGCAGCCCCCTCCGGGACAGGGGGCCTGAATTGTACTTC.

The V gene is TRBV4-2, the J gene TRBJ2-6, with D unclear. The CDR3 length is 15 residues. Germline CDR1 reads LGHNA; CDR2 reads YNFKEQ. V was pared by 0 bases and J by 0 bases, with 3 bases between. The CDR3 loop reads CASSQDDSGANVLTF. As DNA, the CDR3 is TGTGCCAGCAGCCAAGATGACTCTGGGGCCAACGTCCTGACTTTC.

V usage is TRBV24-1 and J usage is TRBJ1-5; 7 bases are a match to TRBD1. Losses at the gene ends were 5 bases for V and 10 bases for J; bases not matched to a gene: 19. There are 17 residues in the CDR3. Per germline, CDR1 KGHDR and CDR2 SFDVKD. CDR3 DNA: TGTGCCACCAGTGCTAGAGATTCCACGGGACAGTTATCACCCCAGCATTTT. It translates to CATSARDSTGQLSPQHF.

The chain employs TRBV7-9 and TRBJ2-5, with D perhaps assigned TRBD1 or TRBD2 (6 bases each). The germline V gene has CDR1 SEHNR and CDR2 FQNEAQ (reference sequence). CDR3 length: 15 residues. V was shortened by 4 bases and J by 4 bases, with 16 bases between the two germline ends. CDR3 sequence reads: CASSSREEGGETQYF. The CDR3 bases are TGTGCCAGCAGCTCGAGGGAGGAAGGGGGAGAGACCCAGTACTTC.

In this sample, this clonotype turned up a few times. The chain employs TRBV29-1 and TRBJ2-3, with D perhaps TRBD1 or TRBD2 (5 bases each). CDR1 is SQVTM and CDR2 is ANQGSEA in the germline V gene. The V and J ends lost 7 bases and 3 bases respectively, with 11 bases between them. This CDR3 is built from 12 residues. The CDR3 bases are TGCAGCGCGGGGCCGCTGACAGATACGCAGTATTTT. Amino acid sequence: CSAGPLTDTQYF.

This chain connects TRBV25-1 to TRBJ2-5, with TRBD1 matching 11 bases. Germline V gene data show CDR1 as MGHDK and CDR2 as SYGVNS. After removal of 11 bases from V and 5 bases from J, the junction contained 13 bases not matched to a gene. The CDR3 spans 15 residues. This CDR3 reads CAWGTGTGGRETQYF. DNA of the CDR3: TGTGCCTGGGGGACCGGGACAGGGGGAAGGGAGACCCAGTACTTC.